This T cell receptor (beta chain) was recovered during a study of cytomegalovirus exposure and HLA in healthy donors (dated by TCRdb to 2016 to 2017). Broadly, across the study: According to a later analysis, the 110 or so validation repertoires were produced on the same platform as the 666 repertoires of the first cohort. The study was designed to test whether signatures of past pathogen exposure could be identified by cataloging public T cell receptors. In addition to the first cohort of 666 subjects, a separate validation cohort of about 120 different subjects was used. High-throughput TCR immunosequencing, statistical association of individual TCRs with disease status, and machine learning were combined to predict cytomegalovirus infection status.

A remark on this clone: The antigen it recognizes is unknown. Nothing much larger sits one base from this clone, and base qualities are not available.

Receptors were amplified or captured by the immunoSEQ multiplex PCR assay. The authors' analysis ran thus. A statistical classification framework was built for diagnosing cytomegalovirus status from the catalog of TCR beta chain sequences. This immuneACCESS table, as held by TCRdb, lists in-frame sequences with V and J called but not all clones. Of the missing ones, under half trace to an unresolved V gene in checked studies; the others have no known cause. The V and J calls and the clone size are those of that table, but D and trimming were determined from the DNA. Within this sample are about 130,000 clones, with 89% of them counted one time only. The top ten clonotypes cover about 10% of the sample. Study-wide conclusions, independent of this receptor: Across donors, most TCR sequences were observed very rarely, whereas some public TCRs were present in many individuals. The classifier was reported to diagnose cytomegalovirus status with high specificity and sensitivity in both the original cohort and the validation cohort. A later analysis found that TCRs clustered in the first cohort also tended to co-occur in the 120 validation repertoires, with approximately 93% of cluster scores above 0. The study listed over 150 TCR beta chains as associated with cytomegalovirus. The authors suggested that the approach could potentially be extended to other disease states and immunological phenotypes. All 120 or so repertoires were used to score co-occurrence in the validation cohort in a later analysis, because that analysis had no HLA typing for the cohort. In vitro tests confirmed that a few of the cytomegalovirus-associated TCR beta chains recognize cytomegalovirus antigens.

In the germline V gene, CDR1 corresponds to SGDLS and CDR2 to YYNGEE. Counted from cysteine to phenylalanine, this CDR3 has 15 amino acids. The read is trimmed to its CDR3 DNA, 45 bases read in frame from base 1. Here V drops 3 bases and J drops 1 base, and the junction holds 1 base not matched to any gene. The donors were included in the validation cohort of over a hundred subjects, a group kept apart from the roughly 700-subject first cohort. The receptor comes from a woman in her late teens or twenties in good health and CMV-seropositive. This chain joins TRBV9 to TRBJ2-3; TRBD2 agrees with 11 junctional bases. Sequencing was done on a sample of PBMCs. The CDR3 has the sequence CASSATSGGTDTQYF. The sequenced DNA: TGTGCCAGCAGCGCGACTAGCGGGGGCACAGATACGCAGTATTTT.